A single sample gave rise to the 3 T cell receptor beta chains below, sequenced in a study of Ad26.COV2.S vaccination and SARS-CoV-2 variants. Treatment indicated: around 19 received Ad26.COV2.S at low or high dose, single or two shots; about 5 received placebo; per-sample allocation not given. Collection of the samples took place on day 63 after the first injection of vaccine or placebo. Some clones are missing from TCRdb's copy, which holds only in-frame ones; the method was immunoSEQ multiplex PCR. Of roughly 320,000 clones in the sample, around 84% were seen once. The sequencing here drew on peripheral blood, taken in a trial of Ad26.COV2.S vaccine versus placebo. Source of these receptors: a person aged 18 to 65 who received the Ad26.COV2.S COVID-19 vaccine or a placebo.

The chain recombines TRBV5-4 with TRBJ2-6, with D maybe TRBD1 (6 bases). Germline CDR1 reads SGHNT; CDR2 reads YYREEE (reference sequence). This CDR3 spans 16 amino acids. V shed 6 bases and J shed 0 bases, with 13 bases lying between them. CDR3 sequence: CASNRDPGSGANVLTF. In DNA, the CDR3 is TGTGCCAGCAACAGGGATCCCGGCTCTGGGGCCAACGTCCTGACTTTC.

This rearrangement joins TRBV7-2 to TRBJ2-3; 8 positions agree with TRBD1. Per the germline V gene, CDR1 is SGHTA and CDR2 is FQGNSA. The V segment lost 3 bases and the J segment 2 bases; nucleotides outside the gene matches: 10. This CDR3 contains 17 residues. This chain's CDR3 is CASSFAPTGVNTDTQYF. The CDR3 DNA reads TGTGCCAGCAGCTTCGCCCCGACAGGGGTAAACACAGATACGCAGTATTTT.

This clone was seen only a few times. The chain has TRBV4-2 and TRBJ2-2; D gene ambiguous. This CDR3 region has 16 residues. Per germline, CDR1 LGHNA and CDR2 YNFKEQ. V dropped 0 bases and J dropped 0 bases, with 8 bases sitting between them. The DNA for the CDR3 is TGTGCCAGCAGCCAAGATCCAGGCGCGAACACCGGGGAGCTGTTTTTT. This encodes CASSQDPGANTGELFF.